This TCR beta chain was observed in a study of T cell repertoires in cytomegalovirus infection. The wider study: Public TCR beta signatures marked donors with CMV infection and the matching HLA. Whole-study findings and limits: Summed frequency of public TCR beta families distinguished CMV carriers with the relevant HLA. Ex vivo, HLA-C-restricted CMV-specific TCR beta clonotypes prevailed over the rest of the response.

Remarks on this clonotype: The antigen is not known. Just one base apart from a much larger clone, this may be a read error.

TCRdb itself ran the reads through MiXCR, one entry per CDR3 protein. The sample holds 350,000 to 500,000 distinct CDR3 sequences, approximately 31% seen once. The CDR3 covers 16 residues. V dropped 7 bases and J dropped 5; count of bases not matched to a gene: 9. CDR1 is MNHNS and CDR2 is SASEGT in the germline V gene. Sequenced: PBMCs. The TCR originated in a human donor in good health (CMV status not recorded). Some clones in this sample may be carry-over from other donors' samples. The chain recombines TRBV6-1 with TRBJ2-5; TRBD2 matches at 14 bases. The chain's CDR3 is CASIPGLAGADETQYF. The CDR3 region has the DNA TGTGCCAGCATACCGGGACTAGCGGGGGCTGATGAGACCCAGTACTTC.